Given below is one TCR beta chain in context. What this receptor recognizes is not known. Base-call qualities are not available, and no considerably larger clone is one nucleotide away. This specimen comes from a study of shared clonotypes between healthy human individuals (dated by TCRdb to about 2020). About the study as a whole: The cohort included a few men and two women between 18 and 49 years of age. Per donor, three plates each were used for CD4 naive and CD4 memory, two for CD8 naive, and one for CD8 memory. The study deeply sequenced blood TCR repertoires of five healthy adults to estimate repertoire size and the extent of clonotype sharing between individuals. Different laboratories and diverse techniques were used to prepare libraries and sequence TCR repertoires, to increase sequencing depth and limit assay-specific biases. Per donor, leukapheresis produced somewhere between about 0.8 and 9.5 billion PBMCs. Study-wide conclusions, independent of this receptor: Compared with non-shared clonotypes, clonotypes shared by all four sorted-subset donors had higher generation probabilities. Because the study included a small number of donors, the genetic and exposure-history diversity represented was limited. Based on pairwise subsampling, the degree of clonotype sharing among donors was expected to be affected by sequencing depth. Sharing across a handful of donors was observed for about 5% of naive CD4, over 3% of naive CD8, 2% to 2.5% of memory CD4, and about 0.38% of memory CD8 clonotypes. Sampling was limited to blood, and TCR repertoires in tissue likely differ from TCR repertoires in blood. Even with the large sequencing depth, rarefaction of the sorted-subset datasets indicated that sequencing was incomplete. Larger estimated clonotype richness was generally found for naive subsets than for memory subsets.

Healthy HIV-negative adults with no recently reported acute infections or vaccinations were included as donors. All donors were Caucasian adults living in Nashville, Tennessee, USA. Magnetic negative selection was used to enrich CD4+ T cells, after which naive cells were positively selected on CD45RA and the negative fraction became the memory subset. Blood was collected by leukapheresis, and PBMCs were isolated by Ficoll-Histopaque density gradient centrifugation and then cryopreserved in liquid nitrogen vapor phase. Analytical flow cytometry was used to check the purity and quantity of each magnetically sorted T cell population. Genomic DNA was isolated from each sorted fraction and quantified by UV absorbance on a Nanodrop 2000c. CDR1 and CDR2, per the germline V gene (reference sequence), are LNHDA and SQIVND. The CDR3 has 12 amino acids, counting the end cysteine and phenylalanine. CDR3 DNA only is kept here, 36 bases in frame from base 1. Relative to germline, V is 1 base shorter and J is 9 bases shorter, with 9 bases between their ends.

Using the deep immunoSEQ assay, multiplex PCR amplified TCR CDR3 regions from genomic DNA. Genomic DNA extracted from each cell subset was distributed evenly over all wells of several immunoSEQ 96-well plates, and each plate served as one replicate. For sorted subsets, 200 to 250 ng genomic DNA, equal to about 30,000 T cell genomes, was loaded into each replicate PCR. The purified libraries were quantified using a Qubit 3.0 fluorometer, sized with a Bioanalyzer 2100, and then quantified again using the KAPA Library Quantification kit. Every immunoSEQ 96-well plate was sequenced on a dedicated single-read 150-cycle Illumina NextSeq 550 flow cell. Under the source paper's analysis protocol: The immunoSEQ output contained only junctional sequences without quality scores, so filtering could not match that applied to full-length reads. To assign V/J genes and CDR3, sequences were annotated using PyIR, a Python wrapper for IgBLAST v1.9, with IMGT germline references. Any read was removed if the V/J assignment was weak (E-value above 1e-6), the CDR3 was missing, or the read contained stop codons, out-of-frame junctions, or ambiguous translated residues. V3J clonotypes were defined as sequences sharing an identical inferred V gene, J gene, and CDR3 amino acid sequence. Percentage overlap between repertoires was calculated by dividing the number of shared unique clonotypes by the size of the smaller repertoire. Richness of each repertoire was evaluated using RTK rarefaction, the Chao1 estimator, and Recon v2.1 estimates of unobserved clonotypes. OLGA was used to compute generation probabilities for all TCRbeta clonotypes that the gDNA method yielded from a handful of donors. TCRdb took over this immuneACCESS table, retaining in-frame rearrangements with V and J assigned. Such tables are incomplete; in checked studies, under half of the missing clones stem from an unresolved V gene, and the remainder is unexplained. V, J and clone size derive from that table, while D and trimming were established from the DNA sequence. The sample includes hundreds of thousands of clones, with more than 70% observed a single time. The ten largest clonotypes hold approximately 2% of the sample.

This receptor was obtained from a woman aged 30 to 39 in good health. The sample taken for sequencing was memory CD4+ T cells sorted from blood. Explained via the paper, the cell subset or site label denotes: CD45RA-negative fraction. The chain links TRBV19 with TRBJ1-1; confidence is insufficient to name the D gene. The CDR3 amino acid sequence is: CASSIGIGKAFF. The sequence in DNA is TGTGCCAGTAGTATAGGTATAGGGAAAGCTTTCTTT.